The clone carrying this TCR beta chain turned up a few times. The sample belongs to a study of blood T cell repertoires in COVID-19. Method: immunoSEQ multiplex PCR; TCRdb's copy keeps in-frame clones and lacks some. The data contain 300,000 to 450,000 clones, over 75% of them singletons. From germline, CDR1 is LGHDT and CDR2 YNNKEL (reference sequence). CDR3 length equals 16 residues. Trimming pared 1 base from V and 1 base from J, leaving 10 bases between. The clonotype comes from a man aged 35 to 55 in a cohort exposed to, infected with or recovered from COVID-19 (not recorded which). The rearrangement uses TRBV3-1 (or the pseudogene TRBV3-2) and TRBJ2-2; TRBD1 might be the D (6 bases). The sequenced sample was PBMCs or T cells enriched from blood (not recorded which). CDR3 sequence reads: CASSQAPGQNTGELFF. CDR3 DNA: TGTGCCAGCAGCCAAGCTCCGGGACAGAACACCGGGGAGCTGTTTTTT.